This T cell receptor (beta chain) was captured in a study of T cell responses to AZD1222 COVID-19 vaccine. The repertoire was sequenced with immunoSEQ multiplex PCR; TCRdb's copy has only in-frame clones and lacks some. The sample has about 50,000 clones, roughly 80% seen once. Germline CDR1 and CDR2: SGHTA and FQGNSA. This CDR3 region has 13 residues. V gave up 4 bases and J gave up 7 bases; unmatched junction bases: 6. The receptor was isolated from an adult in good health. The source material was peripheral blood, sampled on day 0 of AZD1222 vaccination. V and J are TRBV7-2 and TRBJ1-1; TRBD1 agrees at 7 bases. Written as DNA, the CDR3 is TGTGCCAGCAGCTACAGGGGACGGGTTGAAGCTTTCTTT. Its translation: CASSYRGRVEAFF.